Presented here are 15 T cell receptor beta chains from one specimen sequenced in a study of cytomegalovirus exposure and HLA in healthy donors. The PCR used 60 Vbeta and 13 Jbeta primers. TCRdb's table, derived via immunoSEQ multiplex PCR, lists solely in-frame clones and lacks some. The table shows 100,000 or so clones, with 76% occurring only once. The source material was PBMCs. The origin of the receptors is a man aged 40-55 years in good health and CMV-seropositive.

The CDR3, as DNA: TGCGCCAGCAGCCAAGATCCACAGCAAAGCGAGCAGTACTTC. This gives the protein CASSQDPQQSEQYF. The chain is built from TRBV4-3 and TRBJ2-7; D unclear. Deletions cut 0 bases from V and 6 bases from J, with 12 bases between. The length of the CDR3 is 14 residues. CDR1 and CDR2 (germline): LGHNA, YSLEER.

This chain uses TRBV29-1 with TRBJ1-1; tentative D call: TRBD1 (6 bases). Germline CDR1 and CDR2: SQVTM and ANQGSEA. This CDR3 has 13 residues. The V end lost 3 bases, the J end lost 1 base, and 9 bases lay between the germline ends. This CDR3 is CSVDQGSNTEAFF. The CDR3 DNA reads TGCAGCGTTGATCAGGGGTCGAACACTGAAGCTTTCTTT.

The V gene is TRBV5-4, the J gene TRBJ2-7; maybe TRBD1 (6 bases). In germline, CDR1 is SGHNT, CDR2 YYREEE (reference sequence). Trimming stripped 4 bases from V and 5 bases from J, with 13 bases between. The CDR3 extends over 13 amino acids. The CDR3 sequence: CASSATGQHEQYF. As DNA, the CDR3 is TGTGCCAGCAGCGCAACAGGGCAACACGAGCAGTACTTC.

This clone turned up a few times. The J gene is TRBJ1-6, the V gene TRBV7-9; D ambiguous. In germline, CDR1 is SEHNR, CDR2 FQNEAQ (reference sequence). The germline V and J ends were trimmed by 3 bases and 4 bases, with 10 bases remaining between them. CDR3 size: 15 residues. Here the CDR3 DNA reads TGTGCCAGCAGCTTTGTTGGCTTGTATAATTCACCCCTCCACTTT. This gives the protein CASSFVGLYNSPLHF.

The chain carries TRBV28 and TRBJ2-7; D unclear. Germline loops: CDR1 MDHEN, CDR2 SYDVKM. V lost 7 bases and J lost 4, with 17 bases in between. There are 14 residues in the CDR3. The CDR3 loop reads CASTVDGRNYEQYF. The DNA of the CDR3 is TGTGCCAGCACTGTAGATGGCAGGAATTACGAGCAGTACTTC.

CDR3: CASSPRTSGMGIGDTQYF. The CDR3, as DNA: TGTGCCAGCAGCCCCAGGACTAGCGGGATGGGGATTGGAGATACGCAGTATTTT. The chain links TRBV11-3 to TRBJ2-3, with TRBD2 identical over 12 bases. The CDR3 consists of 18 residues. In germline, CDR1 is SGHNT, CDR2 YENEEA. V lost 5 bases to trimming and J lost 5 bases; unmatched junction nucleotides: 14.

The chain recombines TRBV5-4 with TRBJ2-1; D unclear. V dropped 7 bases and J dropped 2 bases, with 16 bases sitting between them. Germline V gene sequence: CDR1 SGHNT, CDR2 YYREEE (reference sequence). The CDR3 loop spans 15 amino acids. The chain's CDR3 is CASREVGSTYNEQFF. The CDR3 nucleotides read TGTGCCAGCCGAGAGGTCGGCTCCACCTACAATGAGCAGTTCTTC.

The V and J genes are TRBV11-2 and TRBJ2-7, with D possibly TRBD1 on 5 matching bases. Trimming removed 2 bases from V and 1 base from J, with 6 bases in between. The CDR3 runs 13 residues. The germline V gene has CDR1 SGHAT and CDR2 FQNNGV. The CDR3 loop reads CASSLRQSYEQYF. CDR3 in DNA: TGTGCCAGCAGCTTACGACAGTCCTACGAGCAGTACTTC.

The chain combines TRBV27 with TRBJ1-6; 7 bases agree with TRBD1. Germline CDR1 is MNHEY and CDR2 is SMNVEV (reference sequence). The length of the CDR3 is 12 residues. Losses at the gene ends were 6 bases for V and 10 bases for J; bases not matched to a gene: 3. The DNA of the CDR3 is TGTGCCAGCAGGCCAGGGGGGTCACCCCTCCACTTT. Its protein is CASRPGGSPLHF.

This clone appeared a single time. The germline gene is not matched at one end of the junction; a read error may be the cause. The CDR3 region has the DNA TGCAGCGTGAGGCAAGGAGGGCTCTCTGACGCTTTCTTT. This gives the protein CSVRQGGLSDAFF. The gene calls are TRBV29-1 and TRBJ1-1; D is unresolved. The germline V gene encodes CDR1 SQVTM and CDR2 ANQGSEA. The CDR3 has 13 amino acids.

The chain combines TRBV19 with TRBJ2-3, with 7 bases aligning to TRBD2. CDR3 length: 14 residues. Germline-derived CDR1 and CDR2 are LNHDA and SQIVND (reference sequence). With V trimmed by 5 bases and J by 1 base, 3 bases remained unmatched. The CDR3 DNA follows: TGTGCCAGTAGTTCCAGCGGGGGCACAGATACGCAGTATTTT. Translated, it gives CASSSSGGTDTQYF.

The chain carries TRBV2 and TRBJ1-6, with 7 bases matching TRBD1. CDR3 length: 14 residues. After removal of 6 bases from V and 7 bases from J, the junction contained 6 bases not matched to a gene. Looked up from germline, CDR1 is SNHLY and CDR2 is FYNNEI. CDR3 in amino acids: CASRKTGYNSPLHF. CDR3 coding DNA: TGTGCCAGCAGGAAGACAGGGTACAATTCACCCCTCCACTTT. The full variable domain, its missing parts supplied by reference TRBV2 and TRBJ1-6, is EPEVTQTPSHQVTQMGQEVILRCVPISNHLYFYWYRQILGQKVEFLVSFYNNEISEKSEIFDDQFSVERPDGSNFTLKIRSTKLEDSAMYFCASRKTGYNSPLHFGNGTRLTVT.

This rearrangement joins TRBV21-1 to TRBJ1-1. TRBV21-1 is assigned pseudogene status. This CDR3 is 19 amino acids long. CDR3 bases: TGTGCCAGCAGCAAAATTATGCCGGATCAACGGGATGTCCCCACTGAAGCTTTCTTT. It specifies CASSKIMPDQRDVPTEAFF.

The chain combines TRBV11-2 with TRBJ2-1; TRBD2 is a possible D gene (6 bases). CDR1 and CDR2 from the germline V gene are SGHAT and FQNNGV. V was shortened by 0 bases and J by 3 bases, with 18 bases between the two germline ends. The CDR3 contains 18 residues. CDR3 DNA: TGTGCCAGCAGCTTAGATATACGGGGGAGCGGCTACTACAATGAGCAGTTCTTC. Translation gives CASSLDIRGSGYYNEQFF.

The chain is built from TRBV7-8 and TRBJ1-5; TRBD1 agrees at 9 bases. V lost 4 bases, J lost 7 bases, and 5 bases stayed unmatched. This CDR3 is 14 amino acids long. CDR1 SGHVS and CDR2 FQNEAQ come from the germline V gene. CDR3 in DNA: TGTGCCAGCAGCTCGGGACAGGGCTTACAGCCCCAGCATTTT. This translates into CASSSGQGLQPQHF.